These 32 T cell receptor beta chains share one sample of origin, sequenced in a study of human T cells and chemical hapten exposure. The time point: patch test 1, 2 weeks after DPC sensitization. As for treatment: therapeutic diphenylcyclopropenone sensitization with weekly scalp DPC. TCRdb analysed the RACE reads with MiXCR anew, one entry per CDR3 protein. Of 80,000 to 95,000 distinct CDR3 sequences in the sample, around 10% are singletons; the top ten hold about 4.2%. The source was whole blood, collected in connection with sensitization to the hapten diphenylcyclopropenone (DPC). The receptors originated from a woman in her forties or fifties with alopecia areata. Some clones in this sample may be carry-over from other donors' samples.

The chain couples TRBV2 to TRBJ2-7, with no clear D. Between the trimmed V and J ends, which lost 6 bases and 1 base, there was a span of 7 bases. This CDR3 region has 12 residues. The germline V gene has CDR1 SNHLY and CDR2 FYNNEI. CDR3: CASSPGSYEQYF. CDR3 in DNA: TGTGCCAGCAGCCCGGGTTCCTACGAGCAGTACTTC.

This clonotype was detected a few times. V and J are TRBV20-1 and TRBJ1-2, with 8 nucleotides matching TRBD1. Germline CDR1 reads DFQATT; CDR2 reads SNEGSKA (reference sequence). The CDR3 has 11 amino acids. Unmatched junction bases numbered 5, after V lost 8 bases and J lost 6 bases. The CDR3 DNA sequence: TGCAGTACGGGACAGGCGAATGGCTACACCTTC. Its translation is CSTGQANGYTF.

The V and J genes are TRBV5-1 and TRBJ2-3; D ambiguous. The ends were cut back, 0 bases at V and 3 bases at J, with 11 bases in the middle. The CDR3 extends over 15 amino acids. Germline CDR1 is SGHRS and CDR2 is YFSETQ. The CDR3 nucleotides are TGCGCCAGCAGCTTGGATCAGTTGGCTACAGATACGCAGTATTTT. Protein: CASSLDQLATDTQYF.

The chain is built from TRBV20-1 and TRBJ1-4; D is undetermined. The germline CDR1 and CDR2 sequences are DFQATT and SNEGSKA (reference sequence). V lost 0 bases and J lost 0, with 8 bases in between. The CDR3 covers 15 residues. The CDR3 nucleotides are TGCAGTGCTAGAGATCACGGGGCAACTAATGAAAAACTGTTTTTT. Its translation: CSARDHGATNEKLFF.

This clonotype was recorded many times. Its ends do not fully match the called genes, so a read error is possible. V gene TRBV18 combines with J gene TRBJ1-2; no definite D call. Germline assignment: CDR1 KGHSH and CDR2 LQKENI. The CDR3 runs to 15 residues. This CDR3 is CASSPQPEPRDGYTF. DNA for the CDR3: TGTGCCAGTTCACCACAGCCCGAGCCCCGCGATGGCTACACCTTC.

There are a few counts of this clonotype. The rearrangement joins TRBV10-3 to TRBJ2-7; no definite D call. The V gene lost 1 base and the J gene lost 0 bases, with 10 bases spanning the gap. Germline-derived CDR1 and CDR2 are ENHRY and SYGVKD. This CDR3 is 15 amino acids long. The CDR3 region has the DNA TGTGCCATCAGTGAGTGGGCGTCCGGCTCCTACGAGCAGTACTTC. It yields the protein CAISEWASGSYEQYF.

This sequence joins TRBV29-1 and TRBJ2-5, with TRBD1 matching 7 bases. The CDR3 runs to 14 residues. Germline trimming cut 8 bases from V and 2 bases from J; bases unmatched to any gene: 11. Germline V gene sequence: CDR1 SQVTM, CDR2 ANQGSEA. In nucleotides, the CDR3 is TGCAGCTTTATGGGACAGTCGGGTCAAGAGACCCAGTACTTC. Translation gives CSFMGQSGQETQYF.

This clonotype was detected ten times or more. The rearrangement links TRBV6-5 to TRBJ2-1, with D unclear. CDR3 length equals 14 residues. V lost 0 bases and J 3 bases, leaving 6 bases between the germline ends. In germline, CDR1 is MNHEY, CDR2 SVGAGI. The CDR3 DNA reads TGTGCCAGCAGTTACTCGGCCGTCTACAATGAGCAGTTCTTC. Its translation is CASSYSAVYNEQFF.

The chain is built from TRBV2 and TRBJ1-1, with unresolved D. Germline assignment: CDR1 SNHLY and CDR2 FYNNEI. Trimming removed 5 bases at V and 4 bases at J, with 8 bases between. This CDR3 comprises 12 residues. CDR3 amino acids: CASSRTGTEAFF. The CDR3 nucleotides read TGTGCCAGCAGTCGAACCGGCACTGAAGCTTTCTTT.

The V call is TRBV29-1, the J call TRBJ1-5; tentatively, D is TRBD1 (6 bases). The V gene lost 6 bases and the J gene lost 1 base, with 10 bases spanning the gap. The CDR3 runs to 13 residues. Germline V lookup: CDR1 SQVTM, CDR2 ANQGSEA. CDR3 sequence: CSVNTGSNQPQHF. In DNA, the CDR3 is TGCAGCGTGAATACAGGGAGCAATCAGCCCCAGCATTTT. Complete variable domain (other parts from reference TRBV29-1 and TRBJ1-5): SAVISQKPSRDICQRGTSLTIQCQVDSQVTMMFWYRQQPGQSLTLIATANQGSEATYESGFVIDKFPISRPNLTFSTLTVSNMSPEDSSIYLCSVNTGSNQPQHFGDGTRLSIL.

The V call is TRBV27, the J call TRBJ2-7; no definite D call. The CDR3 length is 12 residues. Germline CDR1 reads MNHEY; CDR2 reads SMNVEV (reference sequence). Between the trimmed V and J ends, which lost 7 bases and 10 bases, there was a span of 17 bases. CDR3 sequence reads: CASKDPGQVQYF. DNA for the CDR3: TGTGCCAGCAAAGACCCCGGGCAGGTACAGTACTTC.

The chain is built from TRBV5-1 and TRBJ2-2; tentatively, D is TRBD1 or TRBD2 (6 bases each). CDR1 and CDR2 from the germline V gene are SGHRS and YFSETQ. CDR3 length equals 18 residues. Trimming stripped 0 bases from V and 0 bases from J, with 15 bases between. CDR3 in amino acids: CASSLAFGGAANTGELFF. DNA for the CDR3: TGCGCCAGCAGCTTGGCCTTCGGGGGCGCGGCGAACACCGGGGAGCTGTTTTTT.

The chain joins TRBV19 to TRBJ2-5; D is ambiguous. Germline V gene sequence: CDR1 LNHDA, CDR2 SQIVND (reference sequence). V was pared by 3 bases and J by 5 bases, with 4 bases between. The CDR3 consists of 11 residues. CDR3 sequence: CASSMGETQYF. The CDR3, as DNA: TGTGCCAGTAGTATGGGGGAGACCCAGTACTTC.

This clonotype was seen at least ten times. The V call is TRBV18, the J call TRBJ2-4, with D perhaps TRBD2 (5 bases). V was cut by 3 bases and J by 9 bases, with 12 bases left in between. The CDR3 loop spans 13 amino acids. Germline V CDR1 and CDR2: KGHSH, LQKENI. This chain's CDR3 is CASSPLDGVIQYF. CDR3 nucleotide sequence: TGTGCCAGCTCACCCTTAGACGGGGTCATTCAGTACTTC.

The rearrangement uses TRBV10-3 and TRBJ1-3; D ambiguous. Germline CDR1 and CDR2: ENHRY and SYGVKD. The CDR3 totals 14 residues. Between the trimmed V and J ends, which lost 3 bases and 0 bases, there was a span of 6 bases. CDR3 protein: CAISDGFSGNTIYF. DNA for the CDR3: TGTGCCATCAGTGACGGATTCTCTGGAAACACCATATATTTT.

This clonotype was recorded at least ten times. This rearrangement joins TRBV27 to TRBJ2-3, with D possibly being TRBD2 (6 bases). The CDR3 extends over 15 amino acids. Per germline, CDR1 MNHEY and CDR2 SMNVEV (reference sequence). Trimming removed 5 bases from V and 5 bases from J, with 17 bases in between. The CDR3 sequence: CASSLGVQRVDTQYF. The DNA of the CDR3 is TGTGCCAGCAGTCTAGGGGTCCAGCGGGTAGATACGCAGTATTTT.

This clonotype was observed many times. The rearrangement uses TRBV7-6 and TRBJ2-3, with 9 bases lining up with TRBD2. V trimming: 5 bases; J trimming: 2 bases; junction bases outside the gene matches: 8. The CDR3 covers 16 residues. CDR1 SGHVS and CDR2 FNYEAQ come from the germline V gene. CDR3 amino acids: CASSIIAGEPTDTQYF. The DNA for the CDR3 is TGTGCCAGCAGCATTATAGCGGGGGAGCCCACAGATACGCAGTATTTT.

This clonotype was counted ten times or more. The chain recombines TRBV10-3 with TRBJ2-1; the match to TRBD1 covers 7 bases. Germline CDR1 reads ENHRY; CDR2 reads SYGVKD. J was trimmed by 10 bases and V by 4 bases; bases with no gene match: 4. The CDR3 extends over 12 amino acids. CDR3 nucleotide sequence: TGTGCCATCAGTGCCCCGGGACAGGAGCAGTTCTTC. Protein sequence: CAISAPGQEQFF.

This clonotype was recorded at least ten times. The V call is TRBV24-1, the J call TRBJ2-1; a possible D gene is TRBD2 (6 bases). This CDR3 is built from 16 residues. Trimming removed 3 bases at V and 5 bases at J, with 16 bases between. The germline V gene encodes CDR1 KGHDR and CDR2 SFDVKD. The CDR3 region has the DNA TGTGCCACCAGTGATGGAGGGACGGCCCCCCACAATGAGCAGTTCTTC. Translation gives CATSDGGTAPHNEQFF.

This chain links TRBV3-1 with TRBJ2-2; unclear D gene. CDR1 is LGHDT, CDR2 YNNKEL, per germline (reference sequence). Trimming took 0 bases from V and 6 from J, leaving 8 bases between them. This CDR3 has 14 amino acids. Written as DNA, the CDR3 is TGTGCCAGCAGCCAAGATCTAGTGGCCGGGGAGCTGTTTTTT. Translation: CASSQDLVAGELFF.

The chain recombines TRBV28 with TRBJ1-1; no definite D call. The germline gives CDR1 MDHEN, CDR2 SYDVKM. CDR3 size: 11 residues. Trimming took off 6 bases at V and 5 bases at J, with 7 bases between the two ends. The CDR3 sequence is CASRYRTEAFF. The DNA for the CDR3 is TGTGCCAGCAGATACAGAACTGAAGCTTTCTTT.

This clonotype turned up a few times. The chain is built from TRBV7-2 and TRBJ2-7; TRBD2 agrees at 13 bases. This CDR3 region has 16 residues. Trimming at V came to 4 bases and at J to 4 bases, leaving 7 bases not matched to a gene. The germline CDR1 and CDR2 sequences are SGHTA and FQGNSA. The CDR3 coding sequence is TGTGCCAGCAGCTCTCGGACTAGCGGGAGTCGGTACGAGCAGTACTTC. It specifies CASSSRTSGSRYEQYF.

This clonotype was counted only a few times. The chain recombines TRBV20-1 with TRBJ2-7; D perhaps matches TRBD2 (6 bases). Per the germline V gene, CDR1 is DFQATT and CDR2 is SNEGSKA (reference sequence). V was cut by 1 base and J by 8 bases, with 12 bases left in between. The length of the CDR3 is 12 residues. The CDR3 nucleotides are TGCAGTGCTAGAGGTCAGGGAGGTAAGCAGTACTTC. It yields the protein CSARGQGGKQYF.

This clonotype was seen many times. V and J are TRBV20-1 and TRBJ2-3, with unresolved D. The V and J ends lost 2 bases and 0 bases respectively, with 9 bases between them. This CDR3 comprises 14 residues. Looked up from germline, CDR1 is DFQATT and CDR2 is SNEGSKA (reference sequence). This CDR3 reads CSARKEASTDTQYF. In nucleotides, the CDR3 is TGCAGTGCTAGAAAGGAAGCTAGCACAGATACGCAGTATTTT.

This clonotype was picked up many times. This chain joins TRBV27 and TRBJ2-1, with 9 bases lining up with TRBD1. With V trimmed by 6 bases and J by 8 bases, 14 bases remained unmatched. Germline V lookup: CDR1 MNHEY, CDR2 SMNVEV (reference sequence). There are 16 residues in the CDR3. As DNA, the CDR3 is TGTGCCAGCAGACTACCCGGACAGGGGAGTCCCCATGAGCAGTTCTTC. Amino acid sequence: CASRLPGQGSPHEQFF.

This clonotype occurred many times. The chain is built from TRBV29-1 and TRBJ2-7; TRBD1 matches 9 bases. Trimming at V came to 4 bases and at J to 3 bases, leaving 10 bases not matched to a gene. This CDR3 spans 15 amino acids. Germline-derived CDR1 and CDR2 are SQVTM and ANQGSEA. CDR3 sequence reads: CSVGSLRTGDYEQYF. DNA of the CDR3: TGCAGCGTTGGGTCTTTACGGACAGGGGACTACGAGCAGTACTTC.

This clonotype has a single count. A single base separates this from a much larger clone, so it may be a read error. Here the CDR3 reads CASSSARRDNSYERYF. Written as DNA, the CDR3 is TGTGCCAGCAGCTCAGCCAGACGGGACAACTCCTACGAGCGGTACTTC. The rearrangement uses TRBV7-8 and TRBJ2-7; possible D gene TRBD1, 6 bases. Germline-derived CDR1 and CDR2 are SGHVS and FQNEAQ. This CDR3 has 16 amino acids.

This clonotype was detected many times. The CDR3 sequence is CSARDWAGLNEKLFF. The CDR3 coding sequence is TGCAGTGCTAGAGACTGGGCAGGGCTGAATGAAAAACTGTTTTTT. V is TRBV20-1 and J is TRBJ1-4, with TRBD1 as a possible D gene (5 bases). The V gene's germline CDR1 is DFQATT and CDR2 SNEGSKA (reference sequence). V lost 0 bases to trimming and J lost 5 bases, with 13 bases between them. The CDR3 extends over 15 amino acids.

This clonotype came up many times. The chain combines TRBV28 with TRBJ2-2; D uncertain. CDR3 length equals 13 residues. CDR1 and CDR2 from the germline V gene are MDHEN and SYDVKM. V was cut by 4 bases and J by 4 bases, with 7 bases left in between. The CDR3 protein is CASSSWRTGELFF. The CDR3 DNA reads TGTGCCAGCAGTTCCTGGCGCACCGGGGAGCTGTTTTTT.

This clonotype was seen ten or more times. The chain is built from TRBV28 and TRBJ1-2; the D gene is possibly TRBD1 (6 bases). CDR1 MDHEN and CDR2 SYDVKM come from the germline V gene. V lost 2 bases and J lost 13, with 17 bases in between. The CDR3 is 13 amino acids. CDR3 region: CASSLAGTLGLTF. In nucleotides, the CDR3 is TGTGCCAGCAGTTTAGCCGGGACACTGGGTCTCACCTTC.

In this sample, this clonotype turned up a few times. J is TRBJ1-4 and V is TRBV6-6, with TRBD1 matching 9 bases. V trimming: 4 bases; J trimming: 8 bases; junction bases outside the gene matches: 8. Germline assignment: CDR1 MNHNY and CDR2 SVGAGI (reference sequence). This CDR3 has 15 residues. For the CDR3, the DNA is TGTGCCAGCAGTTCCCACACAGGGGGCGACGAAAAACTGTTTTTT. Translating it yields CASSSHTGGDEKLFF.

This clonotype was seen many times. This sequence joins TRBV7-6 and TRBJ2-7; 14 positions agree with TRBD2. This CDR3 is built from 17 residues. The V and J ends lost 1 base and 4 bases, in that order; junction bases with no gene match: 6. The germline CDR1 and CDR2 sequences are SGHVS and FNYEAQ. In DNA, the CDR3 is TGTGCCAGCAGCTTAGTCGGCGGGACTAGCGGGGGATACGAGCAGTACTTC. It translates to CASSLVGGTSGGYEQYF.